This T cell receptor (beta chain) was identified in a study of vaccination effects on CD4 cells after COVID-19. As to this clone: Antigen: not known.

V shed 2 bases and J 6 bases; nucleotides not matched to a gene: 6. Per germline, CDR1 LGHDT and CDR2 YNNKEL (reference sequence). This CDR3 has 14 residues. Researchers isolated CD4+ T cells once around 11 days of culture had elapsed. The vaccine given was either BNT162b2 or mRNA-1273, in two doses. TCRdb's table, derived via immunoSEQ multiplex PCR, lists solely in-frame clones and lacks some. Among about 66,000 clones listed, more than 60% were seen once. The chain carries TRBV3-1 (or the pseudogene TRBV3-2) and TRBJ1-1, with TRBD1 matching over 7 bases. The specimen was CD4+ T cells from PBMCs cultured without peptide, collected after COVID-19 vaccination. This receptor was identified in a human donor who received a COVID-19 vaccine. The CDR3 here is CASSQTHTGAEAFF. In DNA form, the CDR3 reads TGTGCCAGCAGCCAAACTCACACAGGGGCTGAAGCTTTCTTT.